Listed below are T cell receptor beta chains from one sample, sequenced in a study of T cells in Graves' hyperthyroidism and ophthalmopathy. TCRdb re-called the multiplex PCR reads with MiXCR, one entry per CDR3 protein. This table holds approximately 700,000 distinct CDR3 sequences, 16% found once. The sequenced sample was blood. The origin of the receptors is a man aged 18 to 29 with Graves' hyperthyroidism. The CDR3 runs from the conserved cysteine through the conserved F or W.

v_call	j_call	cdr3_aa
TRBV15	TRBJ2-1	CATSRTPTSYNEQFF
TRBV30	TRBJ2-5	CAGRTGAQETQYF
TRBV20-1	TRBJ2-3	CSARTSYGDTQYF
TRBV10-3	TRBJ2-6	CAISDRDRPSGANVLTF
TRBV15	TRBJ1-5	CATSGPQTAQPQHF
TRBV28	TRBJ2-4	CASSSPTSGDLAKNIQYF
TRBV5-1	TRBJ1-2	CASSLGQTRSGYTF
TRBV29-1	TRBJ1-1	CSTRTGEEGEAFF
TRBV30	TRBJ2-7	CAWSVSRVVEQYF
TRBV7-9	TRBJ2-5	CASSPRPGLAGRETQYF
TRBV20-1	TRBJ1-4	CSARAVYNEKLFF
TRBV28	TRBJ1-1	CASSHGNTEAFF
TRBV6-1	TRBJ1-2	CASRITGEGHGYTF
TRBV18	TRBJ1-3	CASSPDFSTRNTIYF
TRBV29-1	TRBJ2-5	CSVLSGAPETQYF
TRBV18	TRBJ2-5	CASSPQREGRYF
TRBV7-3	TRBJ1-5	CASSQGPGQPQHF
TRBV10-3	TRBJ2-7	CAISPVAGGPGEQYF
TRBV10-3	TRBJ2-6	CAISGQRKANVLTF
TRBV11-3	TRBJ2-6	CASSWTVSGANVLTF
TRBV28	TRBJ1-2	CASSLLGGGYGYTF
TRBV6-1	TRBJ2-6	CASSDGWGSGANVLTF
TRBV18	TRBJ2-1	CASSPLAGVSFNEQFF
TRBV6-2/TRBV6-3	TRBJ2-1	CASARNSYNEQFF
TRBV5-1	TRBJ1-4	CASSLAGTGDEKLFF
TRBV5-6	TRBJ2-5	CASSLEGDGAQYF
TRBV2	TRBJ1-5	CASSWGLPSDNQPQHF
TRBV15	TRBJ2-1	CATTEGTEYNEQFF
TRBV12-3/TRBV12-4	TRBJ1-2	CASRAGNYGYTF
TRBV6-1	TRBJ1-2	CASRQAANYGYTF
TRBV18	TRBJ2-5	CASSPTGGQGETQYF